Shown below are 25 T cell receptor beta chains from a single sample sequenced in a study of molecular identifiers for immune sequencing clone quantification. In TCRdb, the PCR reads were re-called with MiXCR into one record per CDR3 protein. Counted here are about half a million distinct CDR3 sequences, roughly a fifth occurring once; the ten biggest clones make up about 0.8%. The specimen sequenced was naive CD8+ T cells from blood, with Jurkat cell RNA spiked in. This sample's subset: FACS-sorted CD8+CD4-CCR7+CD45RA+ naive T cells. Receptors were obtained from a human donor in good health. Some libraries in this study had Jurkat cell RNA spiked in.

This clonotype was recorded once. A read error may explain this, as a much larger clone is one base away. The chain links TRBV28 to TRBJ1-1; a weak D match, TRBD1 (5 bases). V shed 2 bases and J shed 6 bases, with 13 bases lying between them. This CDR3 region has 14 residues. Looked up from germline, CDR1 is MDHEN and CDR2 is SYDVKM. DNA of the CDR3: TGTGCCAGCAGTTTACCGGGACCGGGGCCTGAAGCTTTCTTT. It translates to CASSLPGPGPEAFF.

In this sample, this clonotype turned up many times. The CDR3 nucleotides are TGCGCCAGCAGCTCACAGGGGAACGAGCAGTACTTC. Translated, it gives CASSSQGNEQYF. This sequence joins TRBV5-1 and TRBJ2-7, with 7 bases fitting TRBD1. Germline V gene sequence: CDR1 SGHRS, CDR2 YFSETQ. The CDR3 is made up of 12 amino acids. V shed 3 bases, J shed 5 bases, and the junction held 2 bases outside the gene matches.

This clonotype was picked up many times. This CDR3 is CASSQVEESYSNQPQHF. The DNA of the CDR3 is TGCGCCAGCAGCCAAGTCGAAGAATCCTATAGCAATCAGCCCCAGCATTTT. The chain is built from TRBV4-1 and TRBJ1-5; D uncertain. The CDR3 loop spans 17 amino acids. Germline V gene data show CDR1 as MGHRA and CDR2 as YSYEKL. V gave up 1 base and J gave up 0 bases, with 13 bases separating them.

This clonotype turned up a few times. The chain has TRBV28 and TRBJ2-1; D is ambiguous. This CDR3 spans 14 amino acids. V shed 3 bases and J shed 6 bases, with 12 bases lying between them. Germline assignment: CDR1 MDHEN and CDR2 SYDVKM. The CDR3 DNA reads TGTGCCAGCAGTTTTAGCCTAGTCGTCAATGAGCAGTTCTTC. Its translation: CASSFSLVVNEQFF.

This clonotype was seen repeatedly, ten times or more. The rearrangement links TRBV5-6 to TRBJ2-5; TRBD1 is a possible D gene (6 bases). Germline loops: CDR1 SGHDT, CDR2 YYEEEE. This CDR3 has 17 residues. Trimming pared 9 bases from V and 2 bases from J, leaving 26 bases between. CDR3 DNA: TGTGCCACCACACCTGGGGCCGCATCGAGGGGGCAAGAGACCCAGTACTTC. It translates to CATTPGAASRGQETQYF.

This clonotype has a count of ten or more. This sequence joins TRBV7-9 and TRBJ2-3; D may correspond to TRBD1 or TRBD2 (5 bases each). CDR1 and CDR2 (germline): SEHNR, FQNEAQ (reference sequence). This CDR3 region has 13 residues. V was pared by 5 bases and J by 3 bases, with 9 bases between. In DNA form, the CDR3 reads TGTGCCAGCAGCGGGGGAGAGACAGATACGCAGTATTTT. Amino acids: CASSGGETDTQYF.

There are many counts of this clonotype. The chain carries TRBV27 and TRBJ2-2; D remains ambiguous. Germline assignment: CDR1 MNHEY and CDR2 SMNVEV (reference sequence). This CDR3 has 13 residues. V lost 6 bases to trimming and J lost 1 base, with 6 bases between them. This CDR3 is CASSRLNTGELFF. The CDR3 region has the DNA TGTGCCAGCAGCCGGTTGAACACCGGGGAGCTGTTTTTT.

This clonotype was seen ten or more times. The chain joins TRBV7-4 to TRBJ2-4, with 11 bases lining up with TRBD2. This CDR3 is 16 amino acids long. Unmatched junction bases numbered 8, after V lost 10 bases and J lost 0 bases. Germline-derived CDR1 and CDR2 are SGHVT and SQSDAQ. CDR3 amino acids: CANVGTSGLAKNIQYF. The CDR3 DNA sequence: TGTGCCAACGTCGGGACTAGCGGATTAGCCAAAAACATTCAGTACTTC. Full variable domain (missing parts from reference TRBV7-4 and TRBJ2-4): GAGVSQSPRYKVAKRGRDVALRCDSISGHVTLYWYRQTLGQGSEVLTYSQSDAQRDKSGRPSGRFSAERPERSVSTLKIQRTEQGDSAVYLCANVGTSGLAKNIQYFGAGTRLSVL.

This clonotype appeared many times. V and J are TRBV19 and TRBJ1-5; D gene ambiguous. This CDR3 spans 13 amino acids. Trimming removed 1 base from V and 7 bases from J, with 8 bases in between. Germline lookup yields CDR1 LNHDA and CDR2 SQIVND (reference sequence). Written as DNA, the CDR3 is TGTGCCAGTAGTATAGCGGCGGGGCAGCCCCAGCATTTT. This codes for CASSIAAGQPQHF.

The table lists this clonotype with many counts. V is TRBV14 and J is TRBJ2-1, with TRBD2 matching over 9 bases. Germline CDR1 is SGHDN and CDR2 is FVKESK. V gave up 0 bases and J gave up 8 bases; unmatched junction bases: 8. CDR3 length: 16 residues. The CDR3 DNA reads TGTGCCAGCAGCCAAGATACGAGCGGGAGGATGTATGAGCAGTTCTTC. This sequence encodes CASSQDTSGRMYEQFF.

The CDR3 DNA reads as TGTGCCAGCACTTTCACCTACGAGCAGTACTTC. Translating it yields CASTFTYEQYF. This rearrangement joins TRBV12-3 or TRBV12-4 to TRBJ2-7; D gene unclear. The ends were cut back, 7 bases at V and 2 bases at J, with 6 bases in the middle. This CDR3 spans 11 amino acids.

On this clonotype itself: Possible read error: a much larger clone is one base away. This rearrangement joins TRBV2 to TRBJ2-1; D unresolved. This CDR3 is built from 14 residues. Germline values: CDR1 SNHLY, CDR2 FYNNEI. The CDR3 DNA reads TGTGCCAGCAGTGACTTCTCCTCCTACGATGAGCAGTTCTTC. Encoded protein: CASSDFSSYDEQFF. The variable domain in full, completed from reference TRBV2 and TRBJ2-1, reads EPEVTQTPSHQVTQMGQEVILRCVPISNHLYFYWYRQILGQKVEFLVSFYNNEISEKSEIFDDQFSVERPDGSNFTLKIRSTKLEDSAMYFCASSDFSSYDEQFFGPGTRLTVL.

This clonotype has only a few counts. The CDR3 DNA sequence: TGTGCCAGCAGCTTTCCCCACGGCACAGATACGCAGTATTTT. Protein: CASSFPHGTDTQYF. The chain uses TRBV7-9 and TRBJ2-3; D remains ambiguous. In germline, CDR1 is SEHNR, CDR2 FQNEAQ (reference sequence). Trimming removed 3 bases at V and 1 base at J, with 8 bases between. The CDR3 runs to 14 residues.

This clonotype was seen many times. The rearrangement joins TRBV12-3 or TRBV12-4 to TRBJ1-5; possibly TRBD1 for D (6 bases). This CDR3 region has 12 residues. The ends were cut back, 2 bases at V and 16 bases at J, with 15 bases in the middle. Here the CDR3 DNA reads TGTGCCAGCAGTTTATCAGGGGAAGGGGTTCATTTT. This encodes CASSLSGEGVHF.

The chain couples TRBV6-1 to TRBJ1-1; no reliable D call. V was trimmed by 8 bases and J by 4 bases, leaving 14 bases between them. CDR3 size: 13 residues. Germline V gene data show CDR1 as MNHNS and CDR2 as SASEGT. The CDR3 DNA is TGTGCCAGCTTTGGGGTGGTGGGCACTGAAGCTTTCTTT. This sequence encodes CASFGVVGTEAFF.

This chain uses TRBV13 with TRBJ1-1; D possibly corresponds to TRBD1 (5 bases). Germline V gene data show CDR1 as PRHDT and CDR2 as FYEKMQ (reference sequence). V was cut by 3 bases and J by 7 bases, with 12 bases left in between. This CDR3 region has 13 residues. The CDR3 is CASSLGLRGEAFF. The CDR3 region has the DNA TGTGCCAGCAGCTTGGGTCTTAGGGGTGAAGCTTTCTTT. The complete variable domain, with remaining parts taken from reference TRBV13 and TRBJ1-1, reads AAGVIQSPRHLIKEKRETATLKCYPIPRHDTVYWYQQGPGQDPQFLISFYEKMQSDKGSIPDRFSAQQFSDYHSELNMSSLELGDSALYFCASSLGLRGEAFFGQGTRLTVV.

The rearrangement joins TRBV19 to TRBJ2-1; D is perhaps TRBD1 (6 bases). The CDR3 is 14 amino acids. The ends were cut back, 5 bases at V and 4 bases at J, with 12 bases in the middle. The germline gives CDR1 LNHDA, CDR2 SQIVND (reference sequence). The CDR3 nucleotides are TGTGCCAGTAGTCCCGGGACATTATACAATGAGCAGTTCTTC. This sequence encodes CASSPGTLYNEQFF.

The chain recombines TRBV2 with TRBJ2-7; weak D call: TRBD2 (5 bases). The V gene's germline CDR1 is SNHLY and CDR2 FYNNEI. The CDR3 spans 15 residues. V lost 5 bases to trimming and J lost 7 bases, with 21 bases between them. CDR3 loop: CASSSPLDPIGEQYF. CDR3 DNA: TGTGCCAGCAGTTCGCCACTAGACCCCATCGGAGAGCAGTACTTC. Variable domain in full (rest from reference TRBV2 and TRBJ2-7): EPEVTQTPSHQVTQMGQEVILRCVPISNHLYFYWYRQILGQKVEFLVSFYNNEISEKSEIFDDQFSVERPDGSNFTLKIRSTKLEDSAMYFCASSSPLDPIGEQYFGPGTRLTVT.

Concerning this clonotype itself: This clone may be a read error of a much larger clone one base away. Here the CDR3 DNA reads TGCGCCAGCGGCCAAGATACGGGGGTCGTAAACACTGAAGCTTTCTTT. This gives the protein CASGQDTGVVNTEAFF. The chain combines TRBV4-3 with TRBJ1-1; D is perhaps TRBD1 (5 bases). This CDR3 contains 16 residues. Germline assignment: CDR1 LGHNA and CDR2 YSLEER.

A note on this clonotype: Given a far larger clone just one base away, this is likely a sequencing read error. The V call is TRBV7-2, the J call TRBJ1-5; D gene uncertain. The germline V gene has CDR1 SGHTA and CDR2 FQGNSA. This CDR3 is built from 13 residues. Here the CDR3 DNA reads TGTGCCAGCAGCCCCTATAGCGATCAGCCCCAGCATTTT. This gives the protein CASSPYSDQPQHF.

Comment on this clonotype: A much larger clone lies one base from this, so it may be a read error. This rearrangement joins TRBV4-3 to TRBJ2-1; D is perhaps TRBD2 (5 bases). The CDR3 loop spans 15 amino acids. The germline gives CDR1 LGHNA, CDR2 YSLEER. CDR3 amino acids: CASSQDRDDYNEKFF. CDR3 bases: TGCGCCAGCAGCCAAGATCGGGATGACTACAATGAGAAGTTCTTC.

A word on this clonotype: A much larger clone lies a single base off, so this may be a read error. The V call is TRBV24-1, the J call TRBJ2-7, with D possibly called TRBD1 or TRBD2 (5 bases each). The CDR3 is 15 residues long. Trimming removed 10 bases at V and 7 bases at J, with 25 bases between. From germline, CDR1 is KGHDR and CDR2 SFDVKD. Written as DNA, the CDR3 is TGTGCCACGGGCCCTAGGGACCGAAGCTACAATGAGCAGTACTTC. This gives the protein CATGPRDRSYNEQYF.

The sample holds many counts of this clonotype. Here the CDR3 DNA reads TGTGCCAGCAGTTACTCGGTTGTTGACTACGAGCAGTACTTC. It yields the protein CASSYSVVDYEQYF. V and J are TRBV6-5 and TRBJ2-7; D is uncertain. CDR1 is MNHEY, CDR2 SVGAGI, per germline. The V and J ends lost 0 bases and 3 bases respectively, with 9 bases between them. This CDR3 comprises 14 residues.

This clonotype has more than one count but fewer than ten. This chain uses TRBV7-9 with TRBJ1-1; D is unresolved. V was pared by 2 bases and J by 0 bases, with 13 bases between. The CDR3 contains 16 residues. Looked up from germline, CDR1 is SEHNR and CDR2 is FQNEAQ (reference sequence). DNA for the CDR3: TGTGCCAGCAGCTTACTTCCATGGGCCTTGAACACTGAAGCTTTCTTT. Translation gives CASSLLPWALNTEAFF.

This clonotype was recorded many times. This chain links TRBV28 with TRBJ2-7; D unresolved. The V gene's germline CDR1 is MDHEN and CDR2 SYDVKM. Trimming cost V 3 bases and J 3 bases, with 6 bases left between them. The CDR3 loop spans 12 amino acids. This chain's CDR3 is CASSLISYEQYF. In nucleotides, the CDR3 is TGTGCCAGCAGTTTGATCAGCTACGAGCAGTACTTC.